This entry lists 9 T cell receptor beta chains sequenced from one sample in a study of Ad26.COV2.S vaccination and SARS-CoV-2 variants. The method was immunoSEQ multiplex PCR; TCRdb's version includes in-frame clones alone and lacks a portion of them. The table includes some 350,000 clones, 92% detected once. The starting material was peripheral blood, obtained after recovery from COVID-19. Source of these receptors: a human donor who had recovered from COVID-19.

This chain connects TRBV19 to TRBJ1-5; no clear D. This CDR3 comprises 15 residues. Germline lookup yields CDR1 LNHDA and CDR2 SQIVND (reference sequence). V was trimmed by 6 bases and J by 6 bases, leaving 18 bases between them. CDR3 in amino acids: CASSPIIQSRQPQHF. CDR3 bases: TGTGCCAGTAGCCCTATAATCCAAAGTCGTCAGCCCCAGCATTTT.

This rearrangement joins TRBV5-4 to TRBJ2-7; D possibly corresponds to TRBD1 (6 bases). Trimming shortened V by 8 bases and J by 4 bases, and 22 bases separated the two germline ends. Germline CDR1 SGHNT, CDR2 YYREEE (reference sequence). The CDR3 is 15 amino acids. The CDR3 loop is CASSEGGVIVYEQYF. Written as DNA, the CDR3 is TGTGCCAGTTCAGAAGGGGGTGTAATTGTTTACGAGCAGTACTTC.

The V gene is TRBV5-6, the J gene TRBJ2-1; 10 bases fit TRBD1. The V and J ends lost 3 bases and 8 bases, in that order; junction bases with no gene match: 8. This CDR3 spans 15 amino acids. CDR1 SGHDT and CDR2 YYEEEE come from the germline V gene. The CDR3: CASSSPGTGDYEQFF. The CDR3 DNA sequence: TGTGCCAGCAGCTCTCCCGGGACAGGGGATTATGAGCAGTTCTTC.

The CDR3 sequence: CASHGGVGEDTEAFF. The CDR3, as DNA: TGTGCCAGCCACGGGGGCGTGGGGGAAGACACTGAAGCTTTCTTT. V and J are TRBV7-2 and TRBJ1-1; D perhaps matches TRBD1 (6 bases). V was cut by 8 bases and J by 3 bases, with 19 bases left in between. The V gene's germline CDR1 is SGHTA and CDR2 FQGNSA. This CDR3 is 15 amino acids long.

As for this clone: This sample also contains other DNA sequences that code for the same CDR3. The chain links TRBV3-1 (or the pseudogene TRBV3-2) to TRBJ1-5; D gene uncertain. This CDR3 contains 13 residues. The V end was cut by 1 base, the J end by 5 bases, with 6 bases between. The germline V gene encodes CDR1 LGHDT and CDR2 YNNKEL (reference sequence). The CDR3: CASSQGRDQPQHF. Written as DNA, the CDR3 is TGTGCCAGCAGCCAAGGAAGGGATCAGCCCCAGCATTTT.

The chain recombines TRBV29-1 with TRBJ2-3; the match to TRBD2 covers 8 bases. The CDR3 extends over 15 amino acids. Germline V gene data show CDR1 as SQVTM and CDR2 as ANQGSEA. After removal of 6 bases from V and 1 base from J, the junction contained 9 bases not matched to a gene. The CDR3 DNA reads TGCAGCGTGCCGTTCGCGGGGGGCCGCACAGATACGCAGTATTTT. Translated: CSVPFAGGRTDTQYF.

The CDR3 here is CSVLWEDTQYF. CDR3 bases: TGCAGTGTATTGTGGGAGGATACGCAGTATTTT. The V gene is TRBV20-1, the J gene TRBJ2-3; weak D call: TRBD2 (5 bases). The V end lost 7 bases, the J end lost 6 bases, and 11 bases lay between the germline ends. CDR1 and CDR2 from the germline V gene are DFQATT and SNEGSKA (reference sequence). The CDR3 runs to 11 residues.

This clone was observed a single time. V and J are TRBV10-3 and TRBJ1-5; D gene ambiguous. Trimming removed 0 bases from V and 7 bases from J, with 4 bases in between. This CDR3 region has 12 residues. Germline-derived CDR1 and CDR2 are ENHRY and SYGVKD. CDR3 DNA: TGTGCCATCAGTGAGTCGGGACAGCCCCAGCATTTT. Residues: CAISESGQPQHF.

The rearrangement uses TRBV6-5 and TRBJ1-6; D uncertain. Germline CDR1 reads MNHEY; CDR2 reads SVGAGI. The CDR3 runs to 14 residues. Trimming pared 6 bases from V and 7 bases from J, leaving 13 bases between. The CDR3 DNA reads as TGTGCCAGCAGGGCAGGCTTGGGGAATTCACCCCTCCACTTT. The encoded protein is CASRAGLGNSPLHF.